Following are 10 T cell receptor beta chains from one sample sequenced in a study of blood T cell repertoires in COVID-19. Data came from immunoSEQ multiplex PCR; TCRdb stores just in-frame clones and leaves some out. The table includes about 190,000 clones, about 88% detected once. Material: PBMCs or T cells enriched from blood (not recorded which). Receptors were obtained from a woman in her thirties who had recovered from COVID-19.

This chain links TRBV11-2 with TRBJ2-2; D is perhaps TRBD1 (6 bases). Trimming took 5 bases from V and 2 from J, leaving 18 bases between them. CDR3 length: 17 residues. Germline V gene lookup returns CDR1 SGHAT and CDR2 FQNNGV. CDR3 coding DNA: TGTGCCAGCAGCCTCAGGGGAGTCCGCCTCAACACCGGGGAGCTGTTTTTT. Its translation: CASSLRGVRLNTGELFF.

The chain couples TRBV19 to TRBJ2-5; 9 bases line up with TRBD1. V lost 8 bases and J lost 2; bases outside the gene matches: 9. Germline lookup yields CDR1 LNHDA and CDR2 SQIVND (reference sequence). The CDR3 is made up of 15 amino acids. CDR3 sequence (DNA): TGTGCCAGTCGGAGAACCGGGACAGGGCAAGAGACCCAGTACTTC. Its translation: CASRRTGTGQETQYF. Based on the CDR3 plus reference TRBV19 and TRBJ2-5, the full variable domain is DGGITQSPKYLFRKEGQNVTLSCEQNLNHDAMYWYRQDPGQGLRLIYYSQIVNDFQKGDIAEGYSVSREKKESFPLTVTSAQKNPTAFYLCASRRTGTGQETQYFGPGTRLLVL.

This chain joins TRBV7-9 and TRBJ2-3; 12 bases are a match to TRBD2. The CDR3 is 14 amino acids. Germline CDR1 SEHNR, CDR2 FQNEAQ (reference sequence). V trimming: 5 bases; J trimming: 6 bases; junction bases outside the gene matches: 3. CDR3 protein: CASSDTSGRDTQYF. Written as DNA, the CDR3 is TGTGCCAGCAGCGACACTAGCGGGAGGGATACGCAGTATTTT.

The V gene is TRBV29-1, the J gene TRBJ2-7, with 7 bases aligning to TRBD1. The CDR3 totals 12 residues. Germline V gene sequence: CDR1 SQVTM, CDR2 ANQGSEA. The V gene end was trimmed by 6 bases and the J gene end by 2 bases; junction bases not matched to a gene: 4. This chain's CDR3 is CSVLTGPYEQYF. DNA of the CDR3: TGCAGCGTATTGACAGGGCCCTACGAGCAGTACTTC.

The V gene is TRBV19, the J gene TRBJ2-1; D is undetermined. Germline V gene data show CDR1 as LNHDA and CDR2 as SQIVND (reference sequence). The CDR3 has 14 residues. Trimming left V 1 base short and J 7 bases short, with 11 bases between. The CDR3 DNA is TGTGCCAGTAGTATAGGCCTCAGTTGGAATGAGCAGTTCTTC. Its translation is CASSIGLSWNEQFF.

CDR3 coding DNA: TGTGCCAGCAGCGTAGGGGGGGCAGATACGCAGTATTTT. Translation: CASSVGGADTQYF. The chain links TRBV9 to TRBJ2-3, with D perhaps TRBD2 (6 bases). The V and J ends lost 0 bases and 4 bases respectively, with 6 bases between them. Germline CDR1 reads SGDLS; CDR2 reads YYNGEE. The CDR3 runs to 13 residues.

This sequence joins TRBV13 and TRBJ2-7; TRBD2 aligns across 14 bases. From germline, CDR1 is PRHDT and CDR2 FYEKMQ (reference sequence). The CDR3 runs to 13 residues. The CDR3 DNA reads as TGTGCCAGCAGCCCAGGGACTAGCGGGGGCCCCTCCGTC. Its protein is CASSPGTSGGPSV.

Only one count was recorded for this clone. The CDR3 region is CATTNDRVGVNGYTF. The CDR3 nucleotides are TGTGCCACCACCAATGACAGGGTCGGCGTTAATGGCTACACCTTC. This chain uses TRBV15 with TRBJ1-2; 7 nucleotides line up with TRBD1. The germline gives CDR1 LNHNV, CDR2 YYDKDF (reference sequence). V dropped 7 bases and J dropped 6; count of bases not matched to a gene: 14. CDR3 length: 15 residues.

The chain is built from TRBV4-2 and TRBJ2-7; tentative D call: TRBD2 (6 bases). V dropped 4 bases and J dropped 4 bases, with 17 bases sitting between them. Germline V gene data show CDR1 as LGHNA and CDR2 as YNFKEQ. The CDR3 covers 15 residues. CDR3 bases: TGTGCCAGCAGCCTCTCGCGGGACGGGGGTTACGAGCAGTACTTC. It is translated as CASSLSRDGGYEQYF.

The chain couples TRBV29-1 to TRBJ2-2; possible D gene TRBD1, 5 bases. V was cut by 7 bases and J by 8 bases, with 11 bases left in between. The CDR3 spans 11 residues. CDR1 is SQVTM, CDR2 ANQGSEA, per germline. The CDR3 DNA reads as TGCAGCGCCGAAGGGGTTGGGGAGCTGTTTTTT. It is translated as CSAEGVGELFF.